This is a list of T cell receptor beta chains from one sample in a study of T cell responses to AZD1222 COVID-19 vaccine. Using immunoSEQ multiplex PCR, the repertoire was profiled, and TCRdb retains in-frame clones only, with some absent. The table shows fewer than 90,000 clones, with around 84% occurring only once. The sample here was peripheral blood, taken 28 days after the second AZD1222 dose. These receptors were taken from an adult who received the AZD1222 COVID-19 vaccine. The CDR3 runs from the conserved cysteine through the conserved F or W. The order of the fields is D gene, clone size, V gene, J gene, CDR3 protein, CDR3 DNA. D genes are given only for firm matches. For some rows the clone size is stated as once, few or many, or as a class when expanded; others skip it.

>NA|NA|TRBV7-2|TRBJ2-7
CASNPGVSYEQYF
TGTGCCAGCAACCCGGGCGTCTCCTACGAGCAGTACTTC
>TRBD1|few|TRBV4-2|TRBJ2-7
CASSQDLATGVSSYEQYF
TGTGCCAGCAGCCAAGATTTAGCCACAGGGGTCAGCTCCTACGAGCAGTACTTC
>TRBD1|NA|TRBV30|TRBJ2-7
CAWSLQGWQGAYEQYF
TGTGCCTGGAGCCTACAAGGGTGGCAGGGGGCTTACGAGCAGTACTTC
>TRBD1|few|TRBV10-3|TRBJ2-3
CAARTGRVADTQYF
TGTGCCGCCAGGACAGGGAGAGTAGCAGATACGCAGTATTTT
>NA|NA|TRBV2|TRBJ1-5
CASTEANQPQHF
TGTGCCAGCACTGAAGCGAATCAGCCCCAGCATTTT
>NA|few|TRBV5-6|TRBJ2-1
CASSLARAYNEQFF
TGTGCCAGCAGCCTGGCCCGGGCCTACAATGAGCAGTTCTTC
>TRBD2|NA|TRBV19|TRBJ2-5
CASSIDRSGSQETQYF
TGTGCCAGTAGTATAGATCGGAGCGGGAGTCAAGAGACCCAGTACTTC
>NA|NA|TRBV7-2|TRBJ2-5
CASSPSAMQETQYF
TGTGCCAGCAGCCCGAGCGCCATGCAAGAGACCCAGTACTTC
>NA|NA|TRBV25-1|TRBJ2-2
CASSEEGRNTGELFF
TGTGCCAGCAGTGAAGAAGGACGGAACACCGGGGAGCTGTTTTTT
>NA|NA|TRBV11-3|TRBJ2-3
CASSPIDTQYF
TGTGCCAGCAGCCCCATAGATACGCAGTATTTT
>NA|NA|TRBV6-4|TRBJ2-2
CASSMYPNTGELFF
TGTGCCAGCAGTATGTACCCGAACACCGGGGAGCTGTTTTTT
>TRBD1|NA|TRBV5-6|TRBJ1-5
CASSGRGPIGQPQHF
TGTGCCAGCAGCGGCAGGGGGCCGATAGGTCAGCCCCAGCATTTT
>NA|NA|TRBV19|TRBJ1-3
CARNTTGHSGNTIYF
TGTGCCAGAAACACCACAGGCCACTCTGGAAACACCATATATTTT
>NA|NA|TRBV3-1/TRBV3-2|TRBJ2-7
CASSESWDPSYEQYF
TGTGCCAGCAGCGAATCTTGGGATCCTTCCTACGAGCAGTACTTC
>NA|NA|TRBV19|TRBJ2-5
CASSQRGGAQETQYF
TGTGCCAGTAGTCAGAGAGGAGGGGCCCAAGAGACCCAGTACTTC
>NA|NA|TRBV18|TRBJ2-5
CASSPGARLETQYF
TGTGCCAGCTCACCAGGGGCGCGTTTAGAGACCCAGTACTTC
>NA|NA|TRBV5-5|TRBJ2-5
CASSWLAGETQYF
TGTGCCAGCAGCTGGCTAGCCGGAGAGACCCAGTACTTC
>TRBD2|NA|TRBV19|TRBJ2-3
CASSSVPLSGSRRTDTQYF
TGTGCCAGTAGCTCGGTCCCACTTAGCGGGAGTAGGCGCACAGATACGCAGTATTTT
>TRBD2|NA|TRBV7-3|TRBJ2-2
CASSHGRGELFF
TGTGCCAGCAGCCACGGGAGGGGGGAGCTGTTTTTT
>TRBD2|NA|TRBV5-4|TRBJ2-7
CASSWGAGGPYEQYF
TGTGCCAGCAGCTGGGGAGCGGGAGGGCCCTACGAGCAGTACTTC
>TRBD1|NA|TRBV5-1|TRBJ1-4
CASSFRQGGNSEKLFF
TGCGCCAGCAGCTTTCGACAGGGGGGTAATAGTGAAAAACTGTTTTTT
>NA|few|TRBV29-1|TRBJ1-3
CSVTSSSGNTIYF
TGCAGCGTCACATCGAGCTCTGGAAACACCATATATTTT
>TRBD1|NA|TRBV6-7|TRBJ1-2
CASSRRGQGNYGYTF
TGTGCCAGCAGCCGACGCGGACAGGGAAACTATGGCTACACCTTC
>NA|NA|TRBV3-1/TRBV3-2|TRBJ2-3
CASSQDAGRDTQYF
TGTGCCAGCAGCCAAGATGCGGGGAGGGATACGCAGTATTTT
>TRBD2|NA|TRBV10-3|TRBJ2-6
CAITGGQGRGSGANVLTF
TGTGCCATCACGGGGGGGCAGGGAAGAGGGTCTGGGGCCAACGTCCTGACTTTC
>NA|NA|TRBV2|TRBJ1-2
CASSEGQVLNNYGYTF
TGTGCCAGCAGTGAGGGACAAGTCTTGAATAACTATGGCTACACCTTC
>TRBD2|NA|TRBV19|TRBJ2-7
CASSIDTSPLAGGLHEQYF
TGTGCCAGTAGTATAGATACTTCCCCCCTAGCGGGAGGGCTCCACGAGCAGTACTTC
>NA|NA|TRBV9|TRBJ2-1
CASSPPGNSYNEQFF
TGTGCCAGCAGCCCCCCCGGAAATAGTTACAATGAGCAGTTCTTC
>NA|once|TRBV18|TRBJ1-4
CASSPGSGNEKLFF
TGTGCCAGCTCACCGGGCTCGGGTAATGAAAAACTGTTTTTT
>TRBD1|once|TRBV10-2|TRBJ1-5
CASSPGQGAAGPQHF
TGCGCCAGCAGCCCGGGACAGGGGGCCGCTGGGCCCCAGCATTTT
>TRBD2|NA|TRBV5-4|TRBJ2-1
CASSPRLAGKANNEQFF
TGTGCCAGCAGCCCTCGACTAGCGGGGAAGGCAAACAATGAGCAGTTCTTC
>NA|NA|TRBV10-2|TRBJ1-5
CASSPSIPNQPQHF
TGCGCCAGCAGCCCTTCGATTCCTAATCAGCCCCAGCATTTT
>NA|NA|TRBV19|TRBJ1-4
CASSIDSSNEKLFF
TGTGCCAGTAGTATAGATTCCAGTAATGAAAAACTGTTTTTT
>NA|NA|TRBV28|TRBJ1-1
CASPLRGRENTEAFF
TGTGCCAGCCCCCTTCGGGGCAGGGAGAACACTGAAGCTTTCTTT
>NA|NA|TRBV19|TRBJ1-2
CASRLEGAGYGYTF
TGTGCCAGTAGACTTGAGGGCGCGGGGTATGGCTACACCTTC
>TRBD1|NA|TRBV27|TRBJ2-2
CASSRDRGALFF
TGTGCCAGCAGCCGGGACAGGGGGGCACTGTTTTTT
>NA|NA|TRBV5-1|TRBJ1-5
CASSLGGDSNQPQHF
TGCGCCAGCAGCTTGGGTGGGGATAGCAATCAGCCCCAGCATTTT
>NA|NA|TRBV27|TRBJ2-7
CASSLQGGDEQYF
TGTGCCAGCAGTTTACAGGGAGGAGACGAGCAGTACTTC
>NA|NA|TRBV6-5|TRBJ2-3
CASSYSSGVDTQYF
TGTGCCAGCAGTTACTCGTCAGGGGTAGATACGCAGTATTTT
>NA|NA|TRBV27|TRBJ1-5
CASSSISRAQPQHF
TGTGCCAGCAGTTCCATCAGTCGGGCACAACCCCAGCATTTT
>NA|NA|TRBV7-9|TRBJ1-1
CASSSTGTAEAFF
TGTGCCAGCAGCTCAACCGGGACGGCCGAAGCTTTCTTT
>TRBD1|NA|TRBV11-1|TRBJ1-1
CAGQAQGTEAFF
TGTGCCGGACAGGCCCAGGGCACTGAAGCTTTCTTT
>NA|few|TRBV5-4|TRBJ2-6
CASSLMATSGANVLTF
TGTGCCAGCAGCTTGATGGCAACCTCTGGGGCCAACGTCCTGACTTTC
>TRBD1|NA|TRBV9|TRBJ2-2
CASSVGSRDRGYGYTGELFF
TGTGCCAGCAGCGTAGGATCCCGGGACAGGGGATATGGGTACACCGGGGAGCTGTTTTTT
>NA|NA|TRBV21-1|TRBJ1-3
CASTDTPLGLVVGNTIYF
TGTGCCAGCACCGACACCCCCTTGGGTCTGGTGGTGGGAAACACCATATATTTT
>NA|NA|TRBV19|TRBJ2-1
CASSPSESSYNEQFF
TGTGCCAGTAGCCCCTCGGAGAGCTCCTACAATGAGCAGTTCTTC
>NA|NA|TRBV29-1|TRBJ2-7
CSVATGERQYF
TGCAGCGTCGCGACGGGGGAACGGCAGTACTTC
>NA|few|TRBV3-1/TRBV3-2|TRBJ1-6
CASSQEAQPNSPLHF
TGTGCCAGCAGCCAAGAAGCACAGCCAAATTCACCCCTCCACTTT
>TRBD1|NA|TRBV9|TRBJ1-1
CASSTRQGPAFF
TGTGCCAGCAGCACCCGACAGGGACCAGCTTTCTTT
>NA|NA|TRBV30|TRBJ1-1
CAWSVANTEAFF
TGTGCCTGGAGTGTAGCCAACACTGAAGCTTTCTTT
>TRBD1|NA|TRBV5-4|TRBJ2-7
CASSSKGGSSYEQYF
TGTGCCAGCAGCTCAAAAGGGGGCAGCTCCTACGAGCAGTACTTC
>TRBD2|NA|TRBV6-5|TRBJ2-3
CASSYRAGGLDTQYF
TGTGCCAGCAGTTACCGGGCGGGGGGGTTAGATACGCAGTATTTT
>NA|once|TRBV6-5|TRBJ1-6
CASSYRSPLHF
TGTGCCAGCAGTTACAGATCACCCCTCCACTTT